Shown below are 7 T cell receptor beta chains from a single sample sequenced in a study of identical twins. MiXCR, run by TCRdb on the 5' RACE reads, gives a single entry per CDR3 protein. The sample consists of roughly 720,000 distinct CDR3 sequences, about 20% of them appearing once. These data also featured in a second study, about T cells expressing NK-cell markers.

Source material: PBMCs. These receptors were obtained from a woman younger than 30 in good health.

This clonotype appeared a few times. The chain joins TRBV5-5 to TRBJ2-3; tentative D call: TRBD2 (5 bases). V was cut by 0 bases and J by 5 bases, with 13 bases left in between. The CDR3 loop spans 15 amino acids. Germline CDR1 reads SGHKS; CDR2 reads YYEKEE (reference sequence). The CDR3 nucleotides read TGTGCCAGCAGCTTGGCGCCCATCGGGGTAGATACGCAGTATTTT. Translating gives CASSLAPIGVDTQYF.

This clonotype is a singleton in its sample. The chain has TRBV11-3 and TRBJ1-2, with TRBD1 as a possible D gene (5 bases). The CDR3 has 13 residues. Trimming pared 4 bases from V and 5 bases from J, leaving 11 bases between. Looked up from germline, CDR1 is SGHNT and CDR2 is YENEEA. CDR3 sequence (DNA): TGTGCCAGCAGCTCACAGGTGCAATATGGCTACACCTTC. Translated, it gives CASSSQVQYGYTF. The complete variable domain, with remaining parts taken from reference TRBV11-3 and TRBJ1-2, reads EAGVVQSPRYKIIEKKQPVAFWCNPISGHNTLYWYLQNLGQGPELLIRYENEEAVDDSQLPKDRFSAERLKGVDSTLKIQPAELGDSAVYLCASSSQVQYGYTFGSGTRLTVV.

The chain employs TRBV2 and TRBJ2-1; TRBD1 is a possible D gene (5 bases). CDR3 length: 14 residues. The V gene's germline CDR1 is SNHLY and CDR2 FYNNEI. V lost 6 bases, J lost 2 bases, and 11 bases lay in between. The CDR3 region is CASSRDAPYNEQFF. The CDR3 DNA is TGTGCCAGCAGCAGGGATGCCCCCTACAATGAGCAGTTCTTC.

There are many counts of this clonotype. The genes are TRBV5-6 and TRBJ2-1; 7 bases agree with TRBD1. CDR1 is SGHDT, CDR2 YYEEEE, per germline. The V and J ends lost 5 bases and 5 bases, in that order; junction bases with no gene match: 13. The CDR3 consists of 16 residues. The CDR3 protein is CASSLKTGSTHNEQFF. The DNA for the CDR3 is TGTGCCAGCAGTTTAAAGACAGGGTCTACCCACAATGAGCAGTTCTTC.

This chain uses TRBV12-5 with TRBJ1-1; maybe TRBD1 (6 bases). Per germline, CDR1 LGHNT and CDR2 FRNRAP. The CDR3 spans 13 residues. The ends were cut back, 0 bases at V and 5 bases at J, with 7 bases in the middle. The CDR3 sequence: CASGLVGGTEAFF. CDR3 sequence (DNA): TGTGCTAGTGGTTTGGTAGGGGGGACTGAAGCTTTCTTT.

This clonotype showed up just a few times. The chain links TRBV2 to TRBJ2-1; 8 bases agree with TRBD2. Germline loops: CDR1 SNHLY, CDR2 FYNNEI. The CDR3 contains 15 residues. V gave up 4 bases and J gave up 9 bases; unmatched junction bases: 11. The CDR3 loop reads CASSVRRGAFAEQFF. The CDR3 DNA sequence: TGTGCCAGCAGTGTACGGCGGGGGGCCTTCGCTGAGCAGTTCTTC.

This clonotype was counted at least ten times. J is TRBJ2-3 and V is TRBV20-1, with D hard to call. Trimming removed 1 base from V and 6 bases from J, with 5 bases in between. Germline loops: CDR1 DFQATT, CDR2 SNEGSKA (reference sequence). The CDR3 has 11 residues. The DNA of the CDR3 is TGCAGTGCTAGAGCTGGCGATACGCAGTATTTT. This sequence encodes CSARAGDTQYF.